These T cell receptor beta chains were read from a single sample in a study. TCRdb re-derived calls from the 5' RACE reads in MiXCR, one entry per CDR3 protein. Of about 42,000 distinct CDR3 sequences in the sample, about 29% are singletons; the top ten hold just over 4%. Sequencing was done on a sample of tumor-infiltrating memory CD4+ T cells sorted from the breast tumor. Receptor source: a female donor with breast cancer. The CDR3 runs from the conserved cysteine through the conserved F or W. The order of the fields is J gene, clone size, D gene, V gene, CDR3 protein, CDR3 DNA. The D gene is left open where the match is weak. Only some rows state a clone size, as once, few, many or a class for expanded clones.

j_call: TRBJ2-1; clone_size: few; d_call: NA; v_call: TRBV7-9; cdr3_aa: CASSRDINEQFF; cdr3_nt: TGTGCCAGCAGTAGGGACATCAATGAGCAGTTCTTC
j_call: TRBJ2-1; clone_size: NA; d_call: TRBD1; v_call: TRBV11-1; cdr3_aa: CASRRRGPLSYIEQFF; cdr3_nt: TGTGCCAGCAGGCGCAGGGGGCCTCTCTCCTACATTGAGCAGTTCTTC
j_call: TRBJ2-3; clone_size: NA; d_call: TRBD2; v_call: TRBV4-3; cdr3_aa: CASSQQPGLAGDTQYF; cdr3_nt: TGCGCCAGCAGCCAACAGCCGGGACTAGCGGGAGATACGCAGTATTTT
j_call: TRBJ2-3; clone_size: NA; d_call: TRBD2; v_call: TRBV18; cdr3_aa: CASSPMSSGRRDTQYF; cdr3_nt: TGTGCCAGCTCACCAATGTCTAGCGGGAGACGTGATACGCAGTATTTT
j_call: TRBJ2-7; clone_size: NA; d_call: TRBD1; v_call: TRBV7-8; cdr3_aa: CASSTPRDRALKNSYEQYF; cdr3_nt: TGTGCCAGCAGCACACCTCGGGACAGGGCCTTAAAGAACTCCTACGAGCAGTACTTC
j_call: TRBJ1-2; clone_size: NA; d_call: NA; v_call: TRBV12-3/TRBV12-4; cdr3_aa: CASSFRRPYGYTF; cdr3_nt: TGTGCCAGCAGTTTTCGGCGTCCCTATGGCTACACCTTC
j_call: TRBJ2-1; clone_size: NA; d_call: NA; v_call: TRBV9; cdr3_aa: CASSVSGFNNEQFF; cdr3_nt: TGTGCCAGCAGCGTTTCAGGGTTTAACAATGAGCAGTTCTTC
j_call: TRBJ2-1; clone_size: NA; d_call: TRBD2; v_call: TRBV5-1; cdr3_aa: CASSILAGDVNEQFF; cdr3_nt: TGCGCCAGCAGCATACTAGCGGGAGATGTTAATGAGCAGTTCTTC
j_call: TRBJ2-7; clone_size: NA; d_call: NA; v_call: TRBV9; cdr3_aa: CASSAEGIVSNEQYF; cdr3_nt: TGTGCCAGCAGCGCCGAGGGGATAGTAAGCAACGAGCAGTACTTC
j_call: TRBJ2-5; clone_size: few; d_call: NA; v_call: TRBV6-5; cdr3_aa: CASSQGETQYF; cdr3_nt: TGTGCCAGCAGTCAGGGGGAGACCCAGTACTTC
j_call: TRBJ1-6; clone_size: NA; d_call: NA; v_call: TRBV28; cdr3_aa: CATTRQEDSPLHF; cdr3_nt: TGTGCCACCACTCGACAGGAGGATTCACCCCTCCACTTT
j_call: TRBJ2-7; clone_size: NA; d_call: NA; v_call: TRBV29-1; cdr3_aa: CGVRPGSEGYEQYF; cdr3_nt: TGCGGCGTGAGACCGGGATCGGAGGGTTACGAGCAGTACTTC
j_call: TRBJ2-7; clone_size: few; d_call: NA; v_call: TRBV2; cdr3_aa: CASSFYYEQYF; cdr3_nt: TGTGCCAGCAGTTTTTACTACGAGCAGTACTTC
j_call: TRBJ1-1; clone_size: few; d_call: NA; v_call: TRBV29-1; cdr3_aa: CSVEDRGNTEAFF; cdr3_nt: TGCAGCGTTGAAGACAGGGGGAACACTGAAGCTTTCTTT
j_call: TRBJ1-2; clone_size: NA; d_call: NA; v_call: TRBV6-1; cdr3_aa: CASSESTSGSYGYTF; cdr3_nt: TGTGCCAGCAGTGAATCCACTTCAGGGAGCTATGGCTACACCTTC
j_call: TRBJ2-1; clone_size: NA; d_call: NA; v_call: TRBV11-2; cdr3_aa: CASSSGPNNEQFF; cdr3_nt: TGTGCCAGCAGCTCCGGACCCAACAATGAGCAGTTCTTC
j_call: TRBJ2-5; clone_size: NA; d_call: NA; v_call: TRBV7-6; cdr3_aa: CASSPGPQETQYF; cdr3_nt: TGTGCCAGCAGCCCGGGACCGCAAGAGACCCAGTACTTC
j_call: TRBJ1-5; clone_size: few; d_call: NA; v_call: TRBV15; cdr3_aa: CATSPRGNSNQPQHF; cdr3_nt: TGTGCCACCAGCCCCCGAGGGAATAGCAATCAGCCCCAGCATTTT
j_call: TRBJ2-5; clone_size: many; d_call: NA; v_call: TRBV7-3; cdr3_aa: CASSPERGETQYF; cdr3_nt: TGTGCCAGCAGCCCGGAGAGGGGAGAGACCCAGTACTTC
j_call: TRBJ2-7; clone_size: NA; d_call: NA; v_call: TRBV7-8; cdr3_aa: CASSPGNSYEQYF; cdr3_nt: TGTGCCAGCAGCCCCGGCAACTCCTACGAGCAGTACTTC
j_call: TRBJ2-1; clone_size: NA; d_call: TRBD2; v_call: TRBV7-2; cdr3_aa: CASSRTSGSYNEQFF; cdr3_nt: TGTGCCAGCAGCCGGACTAGCGGATCATACAATGAGCAGTTCTTC
j_call: TRBJ1-5; clone_size: NA; d_call: NA; v_call: TRBV12-3/TRBV12-4; cdr3_aa: CASSFQNQPQHF; cdr3_nt: TGTGCCAGCAGTTTCCAGAATCAGCCCCAGCATTTT
j_call: TRBJ1-5; clone_size: few; d_call: NA; v_call: TRBV7-2; cdr3_aa: CASSLDGDFNQPQHF; cdr3_nt: TGTGCCAGCAGCTTAGACGGGGACTTCAATCAGCCCCAGCATTTT
j_call: TRBJ2-2; clone_size: NA; d_call: NA; v_call: TRBV24-1; cdr3_aa: CATSEGRNTGELFF; cdr3_nt: TGTGCCACCAGTGAGGGTCGGAACACCGGGGAGCTGTTTTTT
j_call: TRBJ2-2; clone_size: NA; d_call: TRBD2; v_call: TRBV2; cdr3_aa: CASSEWGLAGDTGELFF; cdr3_nt: TGTGCCAGCAGTGAATGGGGACTAGCGGGAGATACCGGGGAGCTGTTTTTT
j_call: TRBJ2-1; clone_size: NA; d_call: TRBD2; v_call: TRBV4-1; cdr3_aa: CASSQVDMGLAGGNEQFF; cdr3_nt: TGCGCCAGCAGCCAGGTGGACATGGGACTAGCGGGGGGCAATGAGCAGTTCTTC
j_call: TRBJ2-1; clone_size: few; d_call: TRBD2; v_call: TRBV2; cdr3_aa: CAGLERSEQFF; cdr3_nt: TGTGCCGGACTAGAAAGGAGCGAGCAGTTCTTC
j_call: TRBJ1-1; clone_size: NA; d_call: NA; v_call: TRBV5-1; cdr3_aa: CAGSLSGFRDTEAFF; cdr3_nt: TGCGCCGGCAGCTTATCAGGGTTCCGGGACACTGAAGCTTTCTTT
j_call: TRBJ2-3; clone_size: medium-sized; d_call: NA; v_call: TRBV20-1; cdr3_aa: CSARVREADTQYF; cdr3_nt: TGCAGTGCCCGAGTAAGGGAAGCAGATACGCAGTATTTT
j_call: TRBJ1-5; clone_size: NA; d_call: NA; v_call: TRBV7-9; cdr3_aa: CASCFDRDQPQHF; cdr3_nt: TGTGCCAGCTGCTTTGATCGGGATCAGCCCCAGCATTTT
j_call: TRBJ2-3; clone_size: few; d_call: NA; v_call: TRBV5-4; cdr3_aa: CASSLIDLGATQYF; cdr3_nt: TGTGCCAGCAGCTTGATTGATCTTGGTGCTACGCAGTATTTT
j_call: TRBJ2-3; clone_size: few; d_call: NA; v_call: TRBV9; cdr3_aa: CASSVDASTDTQYF; cdr3_nt: TGTGCCAGCAGCGTAGATGCTAGCACAGATACGCAGTATTTT
j_call: TRBJ1-1; clone_size: medium-sized; d_call: NA; v_call: TRBV5-1; cdr3_aa: CASSSEMNTEAFF; cdr3_nt: TGTGCCAGCAGCAGTGAAATGAACACTGAAGCTTTCTTT
j_call: TRBJ2-1; clone_size: NA; d_call: NA; v_call: TRBV5-1; cdr3_aa: CASKDLLNEQFF; cdr3_nt: TGCGCCAGCAAGGATCTCCTCAATGAGCAGTTCTTC
j_call: TRBJ2-1; clone_size: NA; d_call: TRBD1; v_call: TRBV11-2; cdr3_aa: CAGSPDRGNEQFF; cdr3_nt: TGTGCCGGCAGCCCCGACAGGGGGAATGAGCAGTTCTTC
j_call: TRBJ2-7; clone_size: NA; d_call: TRBD2; v_call: TRBV9; cdr3_aa: CASSLRDYPYEQYF; cdr3_nt: TGTGCCAGCAGCCTCCGGGACTATCCCTACGAGCAGTACTTC
j_call: TRBJ2-5; clone_size: NA; d_call: TRBD2; v_call: TRBV4-1; cdr3_aa: CASSQVPSGETQYF; cdr3_nt: TGCGCCAGCAGCCAAGTTCCTAGCGGGGAGACCCAGTACTTC
j_call: TRBJ2-1; clone_size: NA; d_call: NA; v_call: TRBV7-6; cdr3_aa: CASSLVTNPYNEQFF; cdr3_nt: TGTGCCAGCAGCTTAGTTACTAACCCCTACAATGAGCAGTTCTTC
j_call: TRBJ2-7; clone_size: NA; d_call: TRBD2; v_call: TRBV6-5; cdr3_aa: CASRKWILAGSYEQYF; cdr3_nt: TGTGCCAGCAGAAAATGGATCCTAGCGGGATCCTACGAGCAGTACTTC
j_call: TRBJ2-3; clone_size: many; d_call: NA; v_call: TRBV25-1; cdr3_aa: CASREEYTQYF; cdr3_nt: TGTGCCAGCAGAGAGGAATATACGCAGTATTTT
j_call: TRBJ1-6; clone_size: NA; d_call: NA; v_call: TRBV5-5; cdr3_aa: CASSLGGNSNSPLHF; cdr3_nt: TGTGCCAGCAGCTTGGGGGGTAATTCTAATTCACCCCTCCACTTT
j_call: TRBJ2-1; clone_size: NA; d_call: TRBD1; v_call: TRBV28; cdr3_aa: CATREATGGWGRDNEQFF; cdr3_nt: TGTGCCACCAGAGAGGCAACAGGGGGATGGGGTAGGGACAATGAGCAGTTCTTC
j_call: TRBJ1-5; clone_size: many; d_call: NA; v_call: TRBV5-1; cdr3_aa: CASSLATGQPQHF; cdr3_nt: TGCGCCAGCAGCTTGGCCACGGGACAGCCCCAGCATTTT
j_call: TRBJ1-1; clone_size: NA; d_call: TRBD1; v_call: TRBV4-1; cdr3_aa: CASSQGQGAMNTEAFF; cdr3_nt: TGCGCCAGCAGCCAAGGACAGGGGGCCATGAACACTGAAGCTTTCTTT
j_call: TRBJ2-3; clone_size: NA; d_call: NA; v_call: TRBV5-1; cdr3_aa: CASSFTQGDTQYF; cdr3_nt: TGCGCCAGCAGCTTTACGCAAGGGGATACGCAGTATTTT
j_call: TRBJ1-6; clone_size: NA; d_call: NA; v_call: TRBV6-5; cdr3_aa: CASSPQQGGGSPLHF; cdr3_nt: TGTGCCAGCAGCCCCCAACAGGGCGGTGGGTCACCCCTCCACTTT
j_call: TRBJ1-2; clone_size: many; d_call: NA; v_call: TRBV7-9; cdr3_aa: CASSLRGHGYTF; cdr3_nt: TGTGCCAGCAGCTTAAGGGGCCATGGCTACACCTTC
j_call: TRBJ2-1; clone_size: NA; d_call: NA; v_call: TRBV2; cdr3_aa: CASRVDQYNEQFF; cdr3_nt: TGTGCCAGCAGGGTGGACCAGTACAATGAGCAGTTCTTC
j_call: TRBJ2-5; clone_size: few; d_call: NA; v_call: TRBV10-3; cdr3_aa: CAISESRGQETQYF; cdr3_nt: TGTGCCATCAGTGAGTCTAGGGGGCAAGAGACCCAGTACTTC
j_call: TRBJ2-1; clone_size: few; d_call: NA; v_call: TRBV7-2; cdr3_aa: CASSLARNNEQFF; cdr3_nt: TGTGCCAGCAGCTTAGCCAGGAACAATGAGCAGTTCTTC
j_call: TRBJ2-7; clone_size: NA; d_call: TRBD1; v_call: TRBV27; cdr3_aa: CASSLSTGQISYEQYF; cdr3_nt: TGTGCCAGCAGTTTAAGCACGGGACAGATCTCCTACGAGCAGTACTTC
j_call: TRBJ2-7; clone_size: few; d_call: NA; v_call: TRBV29-1; cdr3_aa: CSVEVNPYEQYF; cdr3_nt: TGCAGCGTTGAAGTCAACCCCTACGAGCAGTACTTC